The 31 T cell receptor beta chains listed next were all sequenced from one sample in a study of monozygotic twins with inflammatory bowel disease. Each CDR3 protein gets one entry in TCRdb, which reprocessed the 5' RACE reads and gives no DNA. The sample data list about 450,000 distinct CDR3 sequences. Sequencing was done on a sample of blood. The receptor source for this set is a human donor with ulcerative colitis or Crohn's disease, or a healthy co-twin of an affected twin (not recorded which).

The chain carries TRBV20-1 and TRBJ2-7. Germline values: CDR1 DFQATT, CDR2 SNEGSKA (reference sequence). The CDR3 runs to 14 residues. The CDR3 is CSARESPTDYEQYF.

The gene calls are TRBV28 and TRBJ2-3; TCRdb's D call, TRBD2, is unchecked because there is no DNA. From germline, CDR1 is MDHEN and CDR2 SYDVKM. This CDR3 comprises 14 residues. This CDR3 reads CASSPLGKTDTQYF.

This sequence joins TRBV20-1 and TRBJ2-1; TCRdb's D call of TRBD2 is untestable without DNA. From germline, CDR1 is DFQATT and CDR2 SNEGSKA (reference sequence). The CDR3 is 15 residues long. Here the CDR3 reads CSARVPAGPFNEQFF.

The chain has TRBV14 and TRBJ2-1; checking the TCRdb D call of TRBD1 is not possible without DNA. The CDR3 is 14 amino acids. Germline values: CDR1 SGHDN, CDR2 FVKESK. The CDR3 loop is CASSQQAGAGKQFF. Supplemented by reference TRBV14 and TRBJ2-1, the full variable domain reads EAGVTQFPSHSVIEKGQTVTLRCDPISGHDNLYWYRRVMGKEIKFLLHFVKESKQDESGMPNNRFLAERTGGTYSTLKVQPAELEDSGVYFCASSQQAGAGKQFFGPGTRLTVL.

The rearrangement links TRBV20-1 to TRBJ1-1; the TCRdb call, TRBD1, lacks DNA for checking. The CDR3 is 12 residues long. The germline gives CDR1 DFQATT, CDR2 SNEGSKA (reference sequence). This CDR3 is CSAGAGSTEAFF.

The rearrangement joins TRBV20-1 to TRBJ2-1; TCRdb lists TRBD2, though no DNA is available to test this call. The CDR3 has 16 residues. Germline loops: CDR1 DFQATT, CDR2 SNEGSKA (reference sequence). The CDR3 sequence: CSAPSRGTNQYNEQFF.

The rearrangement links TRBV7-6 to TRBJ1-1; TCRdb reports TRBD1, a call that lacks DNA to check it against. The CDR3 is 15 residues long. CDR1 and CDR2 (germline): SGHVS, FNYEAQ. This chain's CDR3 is CASSQRQGAGKEAFF.

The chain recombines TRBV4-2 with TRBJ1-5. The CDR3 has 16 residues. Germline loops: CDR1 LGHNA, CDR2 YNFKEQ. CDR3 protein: CASSQAEFVSNQPQHF.

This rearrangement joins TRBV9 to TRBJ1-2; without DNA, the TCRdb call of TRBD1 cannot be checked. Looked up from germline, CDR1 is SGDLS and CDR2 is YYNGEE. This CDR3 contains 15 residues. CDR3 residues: CASSEGDNLNYGYTF.

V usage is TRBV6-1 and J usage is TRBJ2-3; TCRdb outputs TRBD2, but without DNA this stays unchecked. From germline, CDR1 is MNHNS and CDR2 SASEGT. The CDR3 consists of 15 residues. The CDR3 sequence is CASNPAGPRTDTQYF.

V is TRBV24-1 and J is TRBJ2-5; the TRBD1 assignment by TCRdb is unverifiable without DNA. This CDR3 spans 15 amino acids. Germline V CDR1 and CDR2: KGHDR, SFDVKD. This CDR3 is CATSDWRDSQETQYF.

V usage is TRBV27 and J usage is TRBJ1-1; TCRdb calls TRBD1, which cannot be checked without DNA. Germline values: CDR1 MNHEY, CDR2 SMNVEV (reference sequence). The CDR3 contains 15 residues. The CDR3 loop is CASSLKGTGGTEAFF.

CDR3 sequence: CSFFLGVTGELFF. The chain recombines TRBV20-1 with TRBJ2-2; TCRdb's D gene call, TRBD1, goes unchecked for lack of DNA. The CDR3 covers 13 residues. Germline V gene sequence: CDR1 DFQATT, CDR2 SNEGSKA (reference sequence).

This CDR3 is CSAPTPGTYNEQFF. The chain links TRBV20-1 to TRBJ2-1; TCRdb returns TRBD1, unconfirmable since there is no DNA. This CDR3 is 14 amino acids long. Germline assignment: CDR1 DFQATT and CDR2 SNEGSKA (reference sequence).

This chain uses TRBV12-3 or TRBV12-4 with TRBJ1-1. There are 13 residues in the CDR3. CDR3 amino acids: CASSTREDTEAFF.

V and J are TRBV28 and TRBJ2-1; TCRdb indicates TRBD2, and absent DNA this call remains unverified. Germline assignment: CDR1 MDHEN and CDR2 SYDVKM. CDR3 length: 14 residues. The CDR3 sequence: CASRLSGPYNEQFF.

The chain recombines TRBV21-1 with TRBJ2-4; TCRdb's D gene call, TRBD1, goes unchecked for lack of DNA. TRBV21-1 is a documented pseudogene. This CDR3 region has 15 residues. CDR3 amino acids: CASRYQGRRRNIQYF.

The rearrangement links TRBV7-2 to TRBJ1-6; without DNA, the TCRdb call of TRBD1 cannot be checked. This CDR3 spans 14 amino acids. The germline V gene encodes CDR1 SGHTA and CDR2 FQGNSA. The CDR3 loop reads CASTWGRGTSPLHF.

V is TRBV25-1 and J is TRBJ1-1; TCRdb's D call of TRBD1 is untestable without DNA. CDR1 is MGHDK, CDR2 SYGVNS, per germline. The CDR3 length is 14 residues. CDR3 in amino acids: CASSRTGRNTEAFF.

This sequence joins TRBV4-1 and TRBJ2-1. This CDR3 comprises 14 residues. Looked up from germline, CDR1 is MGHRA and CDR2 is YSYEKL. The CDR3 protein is CASSQVLYYGETTF.

The CDR3 is CSAQTGTGSYNEQFF. This chain links TRBV20-1 with TRBJ2-1; the TCRdb call, TRBD1, lacks DNA for checking. The CDR3 has 15 amino acids. In germline, CDR1 is DFQATT, CDR2 SNEGSKA (reference sequence).

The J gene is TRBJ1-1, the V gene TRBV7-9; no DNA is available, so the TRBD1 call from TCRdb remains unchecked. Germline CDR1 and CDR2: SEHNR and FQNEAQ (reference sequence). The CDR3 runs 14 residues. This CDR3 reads CASSQDRGDTEAFF.

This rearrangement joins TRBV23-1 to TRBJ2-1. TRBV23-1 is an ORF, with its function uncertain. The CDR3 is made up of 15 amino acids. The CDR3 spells CASSLDVIGYNEQFF.

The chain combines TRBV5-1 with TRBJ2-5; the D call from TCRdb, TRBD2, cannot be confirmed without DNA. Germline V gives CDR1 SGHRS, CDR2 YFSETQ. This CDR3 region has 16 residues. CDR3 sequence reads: CASSPGLAGGGETQYF.

The CDR3 is CASSADRMKPQHF. This chain joins TRBV7-2 and TRBJ1-5; TCRdb calls TRBD1, which cannot be checked without DNA. The CDR3 length is 13 residues. From germline, CDR1 is SGHTA and CDR2 FQGNSA.

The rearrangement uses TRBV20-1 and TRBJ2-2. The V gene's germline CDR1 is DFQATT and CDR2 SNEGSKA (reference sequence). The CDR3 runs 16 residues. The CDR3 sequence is CSARGFVAGLPGELFF.

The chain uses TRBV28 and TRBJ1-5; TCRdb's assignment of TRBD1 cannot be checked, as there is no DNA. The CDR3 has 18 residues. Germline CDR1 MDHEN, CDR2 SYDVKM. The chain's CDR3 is CASSLDRAAFVGNQPQHF. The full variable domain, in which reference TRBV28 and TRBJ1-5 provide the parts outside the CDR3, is DVKVTQSSRYLVKRTGEKVFLECVQDMDHENMFWYRQDPGLGLRLIYFSYDVKMKEKGDIPEGYSVSREKKERFSLILESASTNQTSMYLCASSLDRAAFVGNQPQHFGDGTRLSIL.

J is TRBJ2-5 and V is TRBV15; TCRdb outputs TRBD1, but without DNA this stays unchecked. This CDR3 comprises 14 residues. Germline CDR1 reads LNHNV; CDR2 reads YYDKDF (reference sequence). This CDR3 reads CATSRGGWPETQYF.

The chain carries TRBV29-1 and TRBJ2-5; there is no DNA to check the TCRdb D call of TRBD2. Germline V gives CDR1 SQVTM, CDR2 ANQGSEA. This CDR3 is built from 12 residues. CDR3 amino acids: CSATSGSETQYF.

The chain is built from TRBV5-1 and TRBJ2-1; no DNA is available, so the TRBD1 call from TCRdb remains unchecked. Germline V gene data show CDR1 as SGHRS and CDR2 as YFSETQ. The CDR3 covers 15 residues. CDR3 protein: CASSPGQGASNEQFF.

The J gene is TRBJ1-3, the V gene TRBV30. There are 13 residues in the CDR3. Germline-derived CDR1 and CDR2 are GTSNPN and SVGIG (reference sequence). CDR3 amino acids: CAWSPGSGNTIYF.